The table lists the clone carrying this T cell receptor (beta chain) with a count of one. Unique molecular identifiers (one per individual cDNA molecule) were attached. TCRdb used MiXCR to reprocess the 5' RACE reads, holding one entry per CDR3 protein. Of 100,000 or so distinct CDR3 sequences in the sample, around 13% are singletons; the top ten hold approximately 6%. This sample stems from a study of early T cells in non-severe SARS-CoV-2 infection. Germline V lookup: CDR1 ENHRY, CDR2 SYGVKD. V was pared by 4 bases and J by 11 bases, with 10 bases of the junction left unmatched. This CDR3 spans 13 amino acids.

The sample comprised whole blood. The clonotype originates from an adult who was a healthcare worker with PCR-confirmed SARS-CoV-2 infection or an uninfected control (not recorded which). The chain joins TRBV10-3 to TRBJ2-7, with 8 bases fitting TRBD2. CDR3 coding DNA: TGTGCCATCAGTGCGGGGAGCGGGAGCTACGAGTACTTC. It is translated as CAISAGSGSYEYF.